This T cell receptor beta chain was retrieved from a study of OX40 agonist ivuxolimab in advanced cancers. Looking at the study overall: With a range of about 23 to 85, age averaged roughly 60 years, and around 83% were male. Checkpoint inhibitors had been given previously to 40% of patients. General study points: Relative to CD4+, CD8+ T cells held more expanded clones on average.

Of note for this clone: Its antigen is still unknown.

This CDR3 is built from 11 residues. The V gene's germline CDR1 is MDHEN and CDR2 SYDVKM. V lost 6 bases to trimming and J lost 13 bases, with 15 bases between them. Using immunoSEQ multiplex PCR, the repertoire was profiled, and TCRdb retains in-frame clones only, with some absent. The profile shows approximately 38,000 clones, over 80% of them singletons. The V gene is TRBV28, the J gene TRBJ1-1; D is unresolved. Sequencing used CD4+ or CD8+ T cells sorted from blood, obtained in a trial of the OX40 agonist ivuxolimab. The TCR comes from an adult with an advanced solid tumor such as melanoma, head and neck, liver or kidney cancer. The CDR3 coding sequence is TGTGCCAGCAGCACTACCCGGAGCATTTTCTTT. It specifies CASSTTRSIFF.